Presented here are 15 T cell receptor beta chains from one specimen sequenced in a study of blood T cell repertoires in COVID-19. Generated by immunoSEQ multiplex PCR, the TCRdb table keeps only in-frame clones and is missing some. Counted here are roughly 46,000 clones, around 86% occurring once; the ten biggest clones make up less than 8%. Sequences were obtained from peripheral blood. These receptors all stem from a man in his sixties with active COVID-19.

The rearrangement uses TRBV2 and TRBJ2-5, with a tentative D call TRBD2 (5 bases). Germline CDR1 and CDR2: SNHLY and FYNNEI. Trimming took 5 bases from V and 1 from J, leaving 14 bases between them. The CDR3 consists of 15 residues. CDR3 sequence: CASSKIRGTQETQYF. In nucleotides, the CDR3 is TGTGCCAGCAGTAAAATACGGGGTACCCAAGAGACCCAGTACTTC.

The rearrangement joins TRBV19 to TRBJ1-1, with 8 bases identical to TRBD1. The J segment lost 4 bases and the V segment lost 7 bases, leaving 8 bases of the junction unmatched. The CDR3 spans 14 residues. CDR1 is LNHDA and CDR2 is SQIVND in the germline V gene (reference sequence). The CDR3 sequence: CASIADRGGTEAFF. CDR3 in DNA: TGTGCCAGTATCGCCGACAGGGGAGGCACTGAAGCTTTCTTT.

The gene calls are TRBV10-3 and TRBJ1-2, with a possible D match to TRBD1 (6 bases). CDR3 length: 12 amino acids. The germline V and J ends were trimmed by 5 bases and 4 bases, with 8 bases remaining between them. CDR1 is ENHRY and CDR2 is SYGVKD in the germline V gene. CDR3 nucleotide sequence: TGTGCCATCAGTCCGGACAGCTATGGCTACACCTTC. This codes for CAISPDSYGYTF.

This chain joins TRBV28 and TRBJ2-7; possibly TRBD2 for D (7 bases). The CDR3 contains 14 residues. Trimming removed 6 bases from V and 1 base from J, with 13 bases in between. Germline values: CDR1 MDHEN, CDR2 SYDVKM. The CDR3 is CASRVAGASYEQYF. As DNA, the CDR3 is TGTGCCAGCAGGGTGGCGGGGGCTTCCTACGAGCAGTACTTC.

The rearrangement joins TRBV5-6 to TRBJ2-5; TRBD2 matches 8 bases. The germline V gene encodes CDR1 SGHDT and CDR2 YYEEEE. V lost 4 bases to trimming and J lost 5 bases; unmatched junction nucleotides: 7. CDR3 length: 14 residues. The CDR3 coding sequence is TGTGCCAGCAGCGCCGGACTAGCTGTGGAGACCCAGTACTTC. The encoded protein is CASSAGLAVETQYF. The whole variable domain, remainder taken from reference TRBV5-6 and TRBJ2-5, is DAGVTQSPTHLIKTRGQQVTLRCSPKSGHDTVSWYQQALGQGPQFIFQYYEEEERQRGNFPDRFSGHQFPNYSSELNVNALLLGDSALYLCASSAGLAVETQYFGPGTRLLVL.

The table lists this clone with a count of one. This sequence joins TRBV5-1 and TRBJ1-2, with D possibly being TRBD1 (6 bases). Germline CDR1 and CDR2: SGHRS and YFSETQ. The V and J ends lost 6 bases and 7 bases respectively, with 19 bases between them. The CDR3 covers 14 residues. DNA for the CDR3: TGCGCCAGCAAACCAGGACAGCACTCTTCTGGCTACACCTTC. Amino acid sequence: CASKPGQHSSGYTF.

The rearrangement uses TRBV7-9 and TRBJ2-2, with 9 bases lining up with TRBD2. Trimming cost V 3 bases and J 3 bases; bases outside gene matches: 5. The CDR3 has 16 residues. The germline V gene encodes CDR1 SEHNR and CDR2 FQNEAQ (reference sequence). Here the CDR3 reads CASSLLTSGYTGELFF. CDR3 DNA sequence: TGTGCCAGCAGCTTGTTGACTAGCGGCTACACCGGGGAGCTGTTTTTT.

This clone was counted a single time. The chain combines TRBV2 with TRBJ2-3; D gene unclear. The germline CDR1 and CDR2 sequences are SNHLY and FYNNEI. V lost 5 bases to trimming and J lost 2 bases, with 8 bases between them. This CDR3 region has 13 residues. CDR3 nucleotide sequence: TGTGCCAGCAGTCCTCCGTTCACAGATACGCAGTATTTT. Translated: CASSPPFTDTQYF.

J is TRBJ2-5 and V is TRBV3-1 (or the pseudogene TRBV3-2); 10 bases match TRBD2. From germline, CDR1 is LGHDT and CDR2 YNNKEL (reference sequence). CDR3 length: 17 amino acids. The V segment lost 4 bases and the J segment 2 bases; nucleotides outside the gene matches: 10. CDR3 sequence: CASSPGLAIGGQETQYF. DNA for the CDR3: TGTGCCAGCAGCCCGGGACTAGCGATCGGGGGGCAAGAGACCCAGTACTTC.

This clone has just a few counts. This sequence joins TRBV28 and TRBJ1-4; D remains ambiguous. Germline V lookup: CDR1 MDHEN, CDR2 SYDVKM. This CDR3 is built from 14 residues. V was cut by 5 bases and J by 5 bases, with 12 bases left in between. The CDR3 DNA reads TGTGCCAGCAGTCCAGGAGGTCTCAATGAAAAACTGTTTTTT. This encodes CASSPGGLNEKLFF. The full variable domain, with the rest looked up from reference TRBV28 and TRBJ1-4, is DVKVTQSSRYLVKRTGEKVFLECVQDMDHENMFWYRQDPGLGLRLIYFSYDVKMKEKGDIPEGYSVSREKKERFSLILESASTNQTSMYLCASSPGGLNEKLFFGSGTQLSVL.

The rearrangement uses TRBV28 and TRBJ1-2; 8 positions agree with TRBD1. This CDR3 has 14 residues. From germline, CDR1 is MDHEN and CDR2 SYDVKM. The V and J ends lost 3 bases and 3 bases, in that order; junction bases with no gene match: 3. The CDR3 region has the DNA TGTGCCAGCAGTTTGGGCAGGGGGCACTATGGCTACACCTTC. Translated: CASSLGRGHYGYTF.

This clone appeared a single time. The chain joins TRBV6-1 to TRBJ2-1; the D gene is possibly TRBD2 (6 bases). The germline CDR1 and CDR2 sequences are MNHNS and SASEGT. V gave up 6 bases and J gave up 10 bases, with 19 bases separating them. The CDR3 loop spans 14 amino acids. The CDR3 loop reads CASSLDGRKGEQFF. CDR3 nucleotide sequence: TGTGCCAGCAGCCTCGACGGGAGAAAGGGGGAGCAGTTCTTC.

The rearrangement joins TRBV28 to TRBJ1-2; D might be TRBD1 (5 bases). The CDR3 contains 13 residues. The V and J ends lost 2 bases and 3 bases respectively, with 7 bases between them. Germline V gene data show CDR1 as MDHEN and CDR2 as SYDVKM. CDR3 sequence: CASSLQGYYGYTF. CDR3 nucleotides: TGTGCCAGCAGTTTACAGGGCTACTATGGCTACACCTTC.

The chain uses TRBV21-1 and TRBJ2-1; the table's D gene call, TRBD2, was not cross checked with the DNA. TRBV21-1 is a recognized pseudogene. This CDR3 has 20 amino acids. The CDR3 protein is CASSKDWSAVRLAASNEQFF. CDR3 nucleotide sequence: TGTGCCAGCAGCAAAGATTGGTCGGCGGTGCGACTAGCGGCTAGCAATGAGCAGTTCTTC.

J is TRBJ2-7 and V is TRBV5-5, with D tentatively TRBD1 (5 bases). Germline V gene data show CDR1 as SGHKS and CDR2 as YYEKEE (reference sequence). The ends were cut back, 0 bases at V and 1 base at J, with 11 bases in the middle. This CDR3 contains 15 residues. Here the CDR3 reads CASSLAGAQSYEQYF. The CDR3 DNA reads as TGTGCCAGCAGCTTGGCTGGGGCACAGTCCTACGAGCAGTACTTC.